The 16 T cell receptor beta chains presented below share a single source sample, sequenced in a study of spatial heterogeneity in lung cancer. Time point denoted: sample taken at primary tumor resection. Sequencing was performed on whole RNA extracted from tumor and nontumor lung tissue, or from frozen PBMC, and the material was left unsorted. TCRdb independently ran MiXCR on the 5' RACE reads; one entry per CDR3 protein. The sample lists 40,000 to 55,000 distinct CDR3 sequences; around 15% were seen once. The specimen was PBMCs, collected at surgery. These receptors originate from a male donor with early-stage non-small cell lung cancer.

V is TRBV5-4 and J is TRBJ2-1; TRBD2 might be the D (5 bases). This CDR3 is built from 13 residues. From germline, CDR1 is SGHNT and CDR2 YYREEE (reference sequence). Trimming took 4 bases from V and 6 from J, leaving 11 bases between them. The CDR3 DNA reads as TGTGCCAGCAGCGGAGGACTTGTCAATGAGCAGTTCTTC. Amino acids: CASSGGLVNEQFF.

This clonotype was picked up a small number of times. V usage is TRBV7-8 and J usage is TRBJ2-5, with a possible D match to TRBD2 (6 bases). Germline V gene data show CDR1 as SGHVS and CDR2 as FQNEAQ. The CDR3 consists of 12 residues. Deletions cut 4 bases from V and 5 bases from J, with 8 bases between. Written as DNA, the CDR3 is TGTGCCAGCAGCTCAGGGAGGGAGACCCAGTACTTC. Protein sequence: CASSSGRETQYF.

The chain carries TRBV4-2 and TRBJ1-3; D is unresolved. Between the trimmed V and J ends, which lost 0 bases and 0 bases, there was a span of 15 bases. Germline V gene data show CDR1 as LGHNA and CDR2 as YNFKEQ. The CDR3 spans 18 residues. CDR3 sequence (DNA): TGTGCCAGCAGCCAAGAGGACGGACGATCGAGCTCTGGAAACACCATATATTTT. This encodes CASSQEDGRSSSGNTIYF.

This clonotype occurred a few times. This chain links TRBV5-6 with TRBJ2-7; D is uncertain. Germline CDR1 and CDR2: SGHDT and YYEEEE. The CDR3 runs 14 residues. The V end was cut by 3 bases, the J end by 5 bases, with 15 bases between. DNA of the CDR3: TGTGCCAGCAGCTACCGGGCCGGGCTTAACGAGCAGTACTTC. It translates to CASSYRAGLNEQYF.

Many counts were recorded for this clonotype. The chain is built from TRBV9 and TRBJ1-2; D call uncertain. The CDR3 length is 12 residues. Trimming shortened V by 9 bases and J by 6 bases, and 15 bases separated the two germline ends. Germline CDR1 is SGDLS and CDR2 is YYNGEE. The CDR3 spells CATRRGFHGYTF. CDR3 sequence (DNA): TGTGCCACCCGTCGGGGATTCCATGGCTACACCTTC.

Many counts were recorded for this clonotype. V and J are TRBV7-9 and TRBJ1-6, with 10 bases matching TRBD1. CDR1 and CDR2 from the germline V gene are SEHNR and FQNEAQ (reference sequence). The length of the CDR3 is 14 residues. The V gene end was trimmed by 3 bases and the J gene end by 8 bases; junction bases not matched to a gene: 1. CDR3 nucleotides: TGTGCCAGCAGCTTTGGGACAGGGGATTCACCCCTCCACTTT. Its protein is CASSFGTGDSPLHF.

This clonotype has ten or more counts. The chain joins TRBV6-4 to TRBJ2-2, with 8 bases fitting TRBD1. The CDR3 has 15 residues. Trimming cost V 3 bases and J 0 bases; bases outside gene matches: 0. The germline V gene encodes CDR1 MRHNA and CDR2 SNTAGT. The CDR3 region is CASSEQGANTGELFF. The CDR3, as DNA: TGTGCCAGCAGTGAACAGGGGGCGAACACCGGGGAGCTGTTTTTT.

This clonotype was observed at least ten times. V is TRBV29-1 and J is TRBJ2-5; no definite D call. Germline values: CDR1 SQVTM, CDR2 ANQGSEA. The CDR3 is 12 amino acids. Trimming took off 7 bases at V and 5 bases at J, with 14 bases between the two ends. The CDR3 spells CSAGPAPETQYF. The CDR3 DNA follows: TGCAGCGCTGGCCCAGCCCCGGAGACCCAGTACTTC.

This clonotype occurred many times. This chain links TRBV10-2 with TRBJ1-3; a possible D gene is TRBD1 (5 bases). V lost 5 bases, J lost 4 bases, and 12 bases lay in between. CDR1 WSHSY and CDR2 SAAADI come from the germline V gene. The CDR3 runs to 14 residues. CDR3 sequence reads: CASSRGLDGNTIYF. DNA for the CDR3: TGCGCCAGCAGTCGGGGGTTAGACGGAAACACCATATATTTT.

The rearrangement links TRBV20-1 to TRBJ1-6; maybe TRBD1 (6 bases). This CDR3 spans 15 amino acids. Germline V gives CDR1 DFQATT, CDR2 SNEGSKA (reference sequence). The V end lost 2 bases, the J end lost 6 bases, and 14 bases lay between the germline ends. The CDR3 loop reads CSARPPGGSNSPLHF. The CDR3 region has the DNA TGCAGTGCTAGACCGCCGGGGGGCTCTAATTCACCCCTCCACTTT.

The rearrangement uses TRBV9 and TRBJ2-5; TRBD2 might be the D (6 bases). With 1 base removed from V and 2 bases from J, the gap between germline ends came to 12 bases. CDR3 length: 15 residues. Germline CDR1 and CDR2: SGDLS and YYNGEE. The CDR3: CASSVFSSAQETQYF. Here the CDR3 DNA reads TGTGCCAGCAGCGTATTCTCTAGCGCTCAAGAGACCCAGTACTTC.

V usage is TRBV11-2 and J usage is TRBJ2-3, with 11 bases matching TRBD2. V lost 3 bases, J lost 5 bases, and 13 bases stayed unmatched. CDR3 length: 18 amino acids. Germline-derived CDR1 and CDR2 are SGHAT and FQNNGV. The CDR3 region is CASSFGWALAGGQDTQYF. Written as DNA, the CDR3 is TGTGCCAGCAGCTTCGGATGGGCCCTAGCGGGGGGACAAGATACGCAGTATTTT.

This clonotype was counted at least ten times. This chain joins TRBV27 and TRBJ2-3; 15 nucleotides align to TRBD2. CDR1 is MNHEY, CDR2 SMNVEV, per germline (reference sequence). The V and J ends lost 10 bases and 0 bases, in that order; junction bases with no gene match: 8. The CDR3 contains 17 residues. CDR3 nucleotide sequence: TGTGCCACCCAGGGACTAGCGGGAGGCCCTAGCACAGATACGCAGTATTTT. This codes for CATQGLAGGPSTDTQYF.

The chain joins TRBV29-1 to TRBJ2-7; possibly TRBD1 or TRBD2 for D (5 bases each). The germline V and J ends were trimmed by 3 bases and 1 base, with 7 bases remaining between them. Germline CDR1 is SQVTM and CDR2 is ANQGSEA. The CDR3 covers 12 residues. CDR3 nucleotide sequence: TGCAGCGTTGAGGGGGTTTCCTACGAGCAGTACTTC. Protein sequence: CSVEGVSYEQYF.

This clonotype has at least ten counts. V gene TRBV5-1 combines with J gene TRBJ2-3, with unresolved D. Germline CDR1 reads SGHRS; CDR2 reads YFSETQ. The V and J ends lost 4 bases and 0 bases respectively, with 9 bases between them. This CDR3 has 14 amino acids. The CDR3 bases are TGCGCCAGCAGCCCGTTAAGTAGCACAGATACGCAGTATTTT. Translating gives CASSPLSSTDTQYF.

This clonotype was detected only a few times. This chain uses TRBV7-9 with TRBJ2-5; TRBD2 matches at 10 bases. Germline V gene data show CDR1 as SEHNR and CDR2 as FQNEAQ (reference sequence). Losses at the gene ends were 4 bases for V and 2 bases for J; bases not matched to a gene: 4. This CDR3 is 15 amino acids long. The DNA of the CDR3 is TGTGCCAGCAGCTCACCACTAGCGGGGCAAGAGACCCAGTACTTC. This sequence encodes CASSSPLAGQETQYF.